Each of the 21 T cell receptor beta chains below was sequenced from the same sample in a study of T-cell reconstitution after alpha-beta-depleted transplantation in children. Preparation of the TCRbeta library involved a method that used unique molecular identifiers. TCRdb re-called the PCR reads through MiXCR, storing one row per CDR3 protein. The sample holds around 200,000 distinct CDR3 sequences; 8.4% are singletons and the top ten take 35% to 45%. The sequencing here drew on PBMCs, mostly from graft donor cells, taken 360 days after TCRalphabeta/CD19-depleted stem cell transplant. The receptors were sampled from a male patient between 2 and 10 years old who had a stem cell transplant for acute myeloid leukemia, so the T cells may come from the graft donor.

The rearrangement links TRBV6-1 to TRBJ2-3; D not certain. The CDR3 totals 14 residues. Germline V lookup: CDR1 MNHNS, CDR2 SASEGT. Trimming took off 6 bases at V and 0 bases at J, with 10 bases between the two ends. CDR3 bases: TGTGCCAGCAGAGACCCGCCTAGCACAGATACGCAGTATTTT. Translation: CASRDPPSTDTQYF.

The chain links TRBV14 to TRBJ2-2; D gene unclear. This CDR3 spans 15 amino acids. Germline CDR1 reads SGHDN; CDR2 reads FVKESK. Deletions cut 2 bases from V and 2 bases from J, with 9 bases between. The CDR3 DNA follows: TGTGCCAGCAGCCAAAATCTTCTTAACACCGGGGAGCTGTTTTTT. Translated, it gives CASSQNLLNTGELFF.

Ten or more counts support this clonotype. CDR3 residues: CASRHASTDTQYF. CDR3 in DNA: TGCGCCAGCAGGCACGCTAGCACAGATACGCAGTATTTT. V usage is TRBV5-1 and J usage is TRBJ2-3; D is undetermined. The germline V and J ends were trimmed by 5 bases and 0 bases, with 7 bases remaining between them. CDR1 is SGHRS, CDR2 YFSETQ, per germline. CDR3 length: 13 residues.

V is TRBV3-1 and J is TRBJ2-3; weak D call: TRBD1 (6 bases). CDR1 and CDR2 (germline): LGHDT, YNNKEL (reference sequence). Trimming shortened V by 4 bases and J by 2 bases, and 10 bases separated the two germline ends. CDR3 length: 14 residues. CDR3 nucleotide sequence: TGTGCCAGCAGCCGGGGGCCTAACACAGATACGCAGTATTTT. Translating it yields CASSRGPNTDTQYF.

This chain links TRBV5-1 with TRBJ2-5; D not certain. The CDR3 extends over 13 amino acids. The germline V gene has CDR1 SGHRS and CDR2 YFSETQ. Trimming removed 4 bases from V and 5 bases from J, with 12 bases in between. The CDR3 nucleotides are TGCGCCAGCAGCCCCCTTAGGGCTGAGACCCAGTACTTC. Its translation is CASSPLRAETQYF. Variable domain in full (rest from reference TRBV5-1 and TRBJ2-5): KAGVTQTPRYLIKTRGQQVTLSCSPISGHRSVSWYQQTPGQGLQFLFEYFSETQRNKGNFPGRFSGRQFSNSRSEMNVSTLELGDSALYLCASSPLRAETQYFGPGTRLLVL.

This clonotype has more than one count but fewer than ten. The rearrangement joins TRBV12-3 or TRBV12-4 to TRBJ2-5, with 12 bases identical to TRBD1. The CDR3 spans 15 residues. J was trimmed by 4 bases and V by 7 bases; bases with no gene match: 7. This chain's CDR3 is CASTLGQGAGETQYF. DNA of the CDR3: TGTGCCAGCACCCTGGGACAGGGGGCCGGAGAGACCCAGTACTTC.

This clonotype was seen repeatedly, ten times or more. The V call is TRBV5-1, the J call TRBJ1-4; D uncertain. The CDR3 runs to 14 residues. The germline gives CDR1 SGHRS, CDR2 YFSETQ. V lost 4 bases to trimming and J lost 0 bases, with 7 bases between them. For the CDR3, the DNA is TGCGCCAGCAGCCCAGGAACAACTAATGAAAAACTGTTTTTT. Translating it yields CASSPGTTNEKLFF.

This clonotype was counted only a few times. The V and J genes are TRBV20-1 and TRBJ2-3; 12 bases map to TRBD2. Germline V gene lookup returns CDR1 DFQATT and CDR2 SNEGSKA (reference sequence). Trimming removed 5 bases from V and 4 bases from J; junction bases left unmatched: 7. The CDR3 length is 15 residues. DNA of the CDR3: TGCAGTGCTCCTCCGACTAGCGGGGGATCAGATACGCAGTATTTT. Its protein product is CSAPPTSGGSDTQYF.

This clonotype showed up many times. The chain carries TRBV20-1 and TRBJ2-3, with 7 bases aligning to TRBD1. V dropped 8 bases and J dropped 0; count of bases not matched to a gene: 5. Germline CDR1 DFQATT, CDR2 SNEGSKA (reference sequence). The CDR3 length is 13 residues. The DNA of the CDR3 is TGCAGTCCCGGGACAGCTAGCACAGATACGCAGTATTTT. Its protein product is CSPGTASTDTQYF.

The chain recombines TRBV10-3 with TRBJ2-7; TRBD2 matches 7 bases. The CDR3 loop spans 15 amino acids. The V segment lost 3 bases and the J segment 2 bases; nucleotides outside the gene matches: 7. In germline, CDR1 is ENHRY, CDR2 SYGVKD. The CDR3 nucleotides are TGTGCCATCAGTGATAGGTGGGGGGGGACCTACGAGCAGTACTTC. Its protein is CAISDRWGGTYEQYF.

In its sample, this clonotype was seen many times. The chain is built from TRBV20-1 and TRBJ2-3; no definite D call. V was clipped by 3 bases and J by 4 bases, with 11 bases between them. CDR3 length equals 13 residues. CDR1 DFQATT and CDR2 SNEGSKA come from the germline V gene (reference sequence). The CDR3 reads CSARDHEADTQYF. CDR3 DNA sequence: TGCAGTGCTAGGGACCACGAGGCAGATACGCAGTATTTT.

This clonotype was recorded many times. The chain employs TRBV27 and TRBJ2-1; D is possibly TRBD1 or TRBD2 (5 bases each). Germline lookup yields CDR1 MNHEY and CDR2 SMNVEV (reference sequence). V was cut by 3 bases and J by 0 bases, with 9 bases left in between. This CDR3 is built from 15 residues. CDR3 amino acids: CASSFGTVSYNEQFF. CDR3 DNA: TGTGCCAGCAGTTTTGGGACGGTCTCCTACAATGAGCAGTTCTTC.

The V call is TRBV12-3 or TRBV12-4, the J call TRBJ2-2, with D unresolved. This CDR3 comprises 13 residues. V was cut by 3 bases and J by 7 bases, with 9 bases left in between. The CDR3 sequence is CASSFWLLGELFF. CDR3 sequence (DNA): TGTGCCAGCAGTTTCTGGCTACTCGGGGAGCTGTTTTTT.

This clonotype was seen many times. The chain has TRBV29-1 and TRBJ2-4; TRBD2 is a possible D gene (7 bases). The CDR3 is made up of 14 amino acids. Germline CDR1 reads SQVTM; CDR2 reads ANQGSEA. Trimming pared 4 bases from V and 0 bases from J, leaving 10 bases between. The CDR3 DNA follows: TGCAGCGTTGGGGGGGGCCTAGCCAAAAACATTCAGTACTTC. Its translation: CSVGGGLAKNIQYF.

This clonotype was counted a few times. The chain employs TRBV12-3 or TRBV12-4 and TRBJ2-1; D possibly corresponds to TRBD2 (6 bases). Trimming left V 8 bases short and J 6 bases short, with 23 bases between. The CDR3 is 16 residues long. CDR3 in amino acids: CASHQTLRDSSNEQFF. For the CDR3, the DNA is TGTGCCAGCCACCAAACCCTCCGGGACTCTTCCAATGAGCAGTTCTTC.

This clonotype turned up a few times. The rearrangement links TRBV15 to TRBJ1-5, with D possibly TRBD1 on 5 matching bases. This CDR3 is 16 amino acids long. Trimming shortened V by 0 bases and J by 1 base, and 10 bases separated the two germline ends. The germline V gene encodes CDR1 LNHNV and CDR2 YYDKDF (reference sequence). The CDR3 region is CATSRDWWDSNQPQHF. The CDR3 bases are TGTGCCACCAGCAGAGATTGGTGGGACAGCAATCAGCCCCAGCATTTT.

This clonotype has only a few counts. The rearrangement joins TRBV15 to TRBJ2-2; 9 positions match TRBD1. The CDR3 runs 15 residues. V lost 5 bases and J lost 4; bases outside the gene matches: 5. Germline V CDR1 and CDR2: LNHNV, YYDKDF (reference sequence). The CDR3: CATSRGTGTTGELFF. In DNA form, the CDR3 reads TGTGCCACCAGCCGAGGGACAGGGACCACCGGGGAGCTGTTTTTT.

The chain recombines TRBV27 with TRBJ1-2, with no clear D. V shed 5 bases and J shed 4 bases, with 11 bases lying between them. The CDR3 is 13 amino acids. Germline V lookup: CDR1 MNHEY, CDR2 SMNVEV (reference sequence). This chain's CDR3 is CASSPTEGYGYTF. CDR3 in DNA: TGTGCCAGCAGTCCCACGGAAGGCTATGGCTACACCTTC.

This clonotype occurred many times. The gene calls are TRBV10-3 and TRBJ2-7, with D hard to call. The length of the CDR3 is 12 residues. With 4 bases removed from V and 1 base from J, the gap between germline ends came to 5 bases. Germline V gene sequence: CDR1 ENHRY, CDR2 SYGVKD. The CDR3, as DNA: TGTGCCATCAGTGGAGATTCCTACGAGCAGTACTTC. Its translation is CAISGDSYEQYF.

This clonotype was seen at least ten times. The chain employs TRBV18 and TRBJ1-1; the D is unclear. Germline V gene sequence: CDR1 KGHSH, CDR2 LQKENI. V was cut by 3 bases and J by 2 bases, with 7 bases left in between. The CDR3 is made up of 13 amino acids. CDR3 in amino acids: CASSPGVNTEAFF. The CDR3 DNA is TGTGCCAGCTCACCCGGGGTAAACACTGAAGCTTTCTTT.

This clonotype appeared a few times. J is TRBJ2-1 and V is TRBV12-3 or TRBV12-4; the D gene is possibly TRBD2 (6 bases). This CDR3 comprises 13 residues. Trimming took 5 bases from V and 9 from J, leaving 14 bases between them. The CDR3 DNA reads TGTGCCAGCAGTCAAGGACTACTCATTGAGCAGTTCTTC. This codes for CASSQGLLIEQFF.